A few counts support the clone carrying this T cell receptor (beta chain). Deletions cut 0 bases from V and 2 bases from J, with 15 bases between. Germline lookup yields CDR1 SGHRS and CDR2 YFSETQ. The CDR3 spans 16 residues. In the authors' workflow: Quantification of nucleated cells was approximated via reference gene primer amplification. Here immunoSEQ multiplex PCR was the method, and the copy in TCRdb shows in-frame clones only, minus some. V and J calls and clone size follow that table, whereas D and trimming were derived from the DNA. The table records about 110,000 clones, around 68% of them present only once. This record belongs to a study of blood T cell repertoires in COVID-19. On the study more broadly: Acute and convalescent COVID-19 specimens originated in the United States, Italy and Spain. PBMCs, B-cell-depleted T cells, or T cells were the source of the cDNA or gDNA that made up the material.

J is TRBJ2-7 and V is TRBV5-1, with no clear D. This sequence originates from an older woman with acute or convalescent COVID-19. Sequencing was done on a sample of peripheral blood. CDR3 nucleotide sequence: TGCGCCAGCAGCTTGGGTTTGCAGGCCCCAACCTACGAGCAGTACTTC. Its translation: CASSLGLQAPTYEQYF.